This TCR beta chain stems from a study of blood T cells in healthy people across ages. Overall study: About one barcoded TCR beta cDNA was captured per two T cells. Study-wide results and caveats: The authors considered diversity estimates from one million T cells to be underestimates. Researchers report that TCR beta diversity correlated strongly with naive T cell percentage.

Every participating donor contributed around 9.5 milliliters of peripheral blood through a draw. Comment on this clonotype: Antigen specificity is unknown.

It was with a sample-barcoded 5' primer and a J-beta primer mix that a second PCR of roughly 6 to 11 cycles was run. MiXCR, applied by TCRdb to the 5' RACE reads, yields one record per CDR3 protein. The sample holds about a million distinct CDR3 sequences; approximately 49% are singletons and the top ten take roughly 13%. V was clipped by 4 bases and J by 7 bases; unmatched bases: 3. Looked up from germline, CDR1 is PRHDT and CDR2 is FYEKMQ (reference sequence). CDR3 length: 13 residues. The sample consisted of blood. This TCR was recovered from a man aged 25 to 40 in good health. J is TRBJ1-1 and V is TRBV13; 10 bases fit TRBD1. This chain's CDR3 is CASSWDRGYEAFF. CDR3 nucleotides: TGTGCCAGCAGCTGGGACAGGGGCTATGAAGCTTTCTTT.